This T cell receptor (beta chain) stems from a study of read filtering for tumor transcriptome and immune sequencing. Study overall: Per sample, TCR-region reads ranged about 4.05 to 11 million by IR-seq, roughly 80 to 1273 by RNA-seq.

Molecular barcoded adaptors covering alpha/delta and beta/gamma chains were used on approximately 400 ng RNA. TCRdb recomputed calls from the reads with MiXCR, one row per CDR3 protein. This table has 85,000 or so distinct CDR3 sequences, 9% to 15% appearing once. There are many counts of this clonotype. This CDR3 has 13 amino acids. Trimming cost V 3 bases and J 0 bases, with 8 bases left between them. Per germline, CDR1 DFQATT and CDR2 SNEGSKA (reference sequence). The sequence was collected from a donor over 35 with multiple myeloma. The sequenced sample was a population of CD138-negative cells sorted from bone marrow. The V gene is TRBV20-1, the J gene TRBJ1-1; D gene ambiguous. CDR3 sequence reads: CSARGFMNTEAFF. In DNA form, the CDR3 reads TGCAGTGCTAGGGGGTTCATGAACACTGAAGCTTTCTTT.